This T cell receptor beta chain was retrieved from a study of identical twins. Study findings and constraints: While abundant cord blood beta clonotypes carried fewer insertions, memory repertoires showed no such pattern. Twin pairs had excess sharing that was weaker in beta out-of-frame sequences.

TCRdb re-derived calls from the 5' RACE reads in MiXCR, one entry per CDR3 protein. The table includes 450,000 or so distinct CDR3 sequences, 12% to 15% detected once. The sample holds many counts of this clonotype. The antigen is not known. A junction boundary mismatches the germline segment, possibly from a read error. Everyone who gave samples was a healthy Caucasian. These same records also appear under a second study, on yellow fever vaccine responses in identical twins. Per that paper: Vaccine T cell responses of twins reportedly seemed partly convergent and partly personalized.

This receptor was taken from a woman aged 18-30 years in good health. Sequencing was performed on CD4+ T cells sorted from blood.

The CDR3 DNA follows: TGTGCTAGCAGCCCCGGGACTAAGGGAGAGACCCAGTACTTC. Amino acids: CASSPGTKGETQYF. The V and J genes are TRBV7-7 and TRBJ2-5, with 7 positions matching TRBD2. Germline CDR1 is SSHAT and CDR2 is FNYEAQ (reference sequence). This CDR3 contains 14 residues.